One and the same sample provided the 2 T cell receptor beta chains below, sequenced in a study of T cells in Graves' hyperthyroidism and ophthalmopathy. TCR beta CDR3 regions were amplified from RNA. The primer set for the first-round RT-PCR of the TCR CDR3 was HTBI. TCRdb processed the multiplex PCR reads anew with MiXCR; each CDR3 protein has one entry. The sample lists about half a million distinct CDR3 sequences, around a fifth occurring once. The sequencing sample was made of blood. The source is a woman aged 70 to 79 with Graves' ophthalmopathy.

This clonotype was counted a few times. This rearrangement joins TRBV27 to TRBJ1-5; D is perhaps TRBD1 (5 bases). The CDR3 sequence is 17 residues long. V lost 8 bases and J 1 base, leaving 21 bases between the germline ends. Germline V gives CDR1 MNHEY, CDR2 SMNVEV (reference sequence). CDR3 protein: CASSPGVGGGSNQPQHF. In DNA form, the CDR3 reads TGTGCCAGCTCCCCGGGGGTGGGGGGGGGGAGCAATCAGCCCCAGCATTTT.

This clonotype was seen more than once but under ten times. This sequence joins TRBV20-1 and TRBJ1-5; 7 bases match TRBD1. Trimming removed 6 bases from V and 4 bases from J; junction bases left unmatched: 6. Germline CDR1 reads DFQATT; CDR2 reads SNEGSKA (reference sequence). The CDR3 totals 13 residues. For the CDR3, the DNA is TGCAGTGCCAAGGGACAGCCTAATCAGCCCCAGCATTTT. Its translation: CSAKGQPNQPQHF.